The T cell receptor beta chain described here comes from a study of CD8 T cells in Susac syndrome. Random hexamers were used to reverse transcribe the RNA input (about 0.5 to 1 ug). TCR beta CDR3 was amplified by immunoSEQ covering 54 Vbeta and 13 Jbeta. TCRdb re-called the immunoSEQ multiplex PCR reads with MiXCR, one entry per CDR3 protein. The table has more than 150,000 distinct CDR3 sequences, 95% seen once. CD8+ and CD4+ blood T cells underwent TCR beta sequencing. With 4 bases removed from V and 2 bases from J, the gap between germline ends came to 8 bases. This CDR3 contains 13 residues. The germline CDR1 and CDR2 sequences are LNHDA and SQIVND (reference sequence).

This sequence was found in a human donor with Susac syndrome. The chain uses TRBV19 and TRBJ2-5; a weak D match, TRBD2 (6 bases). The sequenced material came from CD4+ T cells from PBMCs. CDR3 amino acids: CASSTGDQETQYF. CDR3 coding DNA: TGTGCCAGTAGTACGGGGGATCAAGAGACCCAGTACTTC. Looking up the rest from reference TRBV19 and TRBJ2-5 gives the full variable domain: DGGITQSPKYLFRKEGQNVTLSCEQNLNHDAMYWYRQDPGQGLRLIYYSQIVNDFQKGDIAEGYSVSREKKESFPLTVTSAQKNPTAFYLCASSTGDQETQYFGPGTRLLVL.